The following is a T cell receptor (beta chain) sequence with its context. Its antigen is currently not known. Base quality data are lacking; no much larger clone is found one base away. The data originate from a study of T cells in tuberculosis (dated by TCRdb to 2016 to 2019). Some background on the complete study: To characterize T cells specific for the mycobacterial lipid antigen glucose monomycolate (GMM), the study used CD1B tetramers together with high-throughput TCR immunosequencing. With ten or so people per group, a South African clinical cohort compared IGRA-negative adolescents, IGRA-positive adolescents with latent tuberculosis, and adults with active tuberculosis.

At study entry, adolescents were screened for latent tuberculosis infection by tuberculin skin test and QuantiFERON-TB GOLD In-Tube IGRA. Immunosequencing was performed on unsorted cryopreserved PBMC, with some 91,000 T cells per clinical donor covered on average. Eleven high schools in the Worcester region of the Western Cape, South Africa, served as enrollment sites for adolescents aged 12 to 18 years. Approximately ten adolescents infected with M. tuberculosis and roughly 10 uninfected adolescents were chosen and matched for age and sex. For the adolescents, PBMC were isolated by density centrifugation from freshly drawn heparinized blood and then cryopreserved. Reading from cysteine to phenylalanine, the CDR3 counts 13 amino acids. Here the CDR3 DNA is all that survives: 39 bases in frame from base 1. V loses 7 bases of germline sequence and J loses 2 bases, and the interval between the two ends is 9 bases. Reading the germline V gene gives CDR1 SNHLY and CDR2 FYNNEI.

TCR libraries were generated with the immunoSEQ multiplex PCR assay, using TCR-beta and/or TCR-alpha/delta assays for each sample. The amplified TCR libraries were sequenced using the Illumina high-throughput platform. On the study's bioinformatics: Clustering and dimensionality reduction were performed using pairwise TCRdist distances among GMM-specific receptors from ex vivo sorted or in vitro expanded T cells. The score assigned to each clinical repertoire was mean NN-distance, meaning the average TCRdist to the nearest 10% of tetramer-positive reference sequences. GEM TCR motif frequency was calculated as the fraction of unique TCRs that matched known GEM sequences in V/J usage and CDR3 length. Active tuberculosis was classified by linear discriminant analysis with leave-one-out cross-validation, implemented in scikit-learn. Drawn from immuneACCESS, this table holds only the in-frame rearrangements with V and J called that TCRdb kept. Clones are partly lost; checked studies trace under half to an unresolved V gene and leave the rest unexplained. From that table come the V and J calls and clone size; the DNA was used to work out D and trimming. Recorded for this sample are about 30,000 clones; about 95% of them occurred a single time. Clones ranked in the top ten supply 2% to 3% of the sample.

The research as a whole found: With the diverse GMM-specific repertoire as input, a classifier achieved under 90% accuracy (AUROC 0.9 to 0.95), whereas GEM motif frequencies as input gave around 69% accuracy. Smaller mean NN-distances to GMM-specific TCRs were observed in active tuberculosis TCR-alpha repertoires than in IGRA-negative controls, suggesting clonal expansion of GMM-specific TCRs. Clinical samples were selected based on which cryopreserved specimens were available, and the active tuberculosis cases were adults whereas the controls were adolescents. The smaller NN-distances in active tuberculosis patients were driven in part by shorter CDR3-alpha lengths, while the difference seen for TCR-beta was not statistically significant.

Input material: PBMCs. In this chain, TRBV2 is recombined with TRBJ1-5; no D gene can be assigned with confidence. The source is a donor aged 10-29 years with latent tuberculosis or without tuberculosis infection. The nucleotide sequence is given as TGTGCCAGCAAGAATGAGGGCAATCAGCCCCAGCATTTT. Its translation reads: CASKNEGNQPQHF.